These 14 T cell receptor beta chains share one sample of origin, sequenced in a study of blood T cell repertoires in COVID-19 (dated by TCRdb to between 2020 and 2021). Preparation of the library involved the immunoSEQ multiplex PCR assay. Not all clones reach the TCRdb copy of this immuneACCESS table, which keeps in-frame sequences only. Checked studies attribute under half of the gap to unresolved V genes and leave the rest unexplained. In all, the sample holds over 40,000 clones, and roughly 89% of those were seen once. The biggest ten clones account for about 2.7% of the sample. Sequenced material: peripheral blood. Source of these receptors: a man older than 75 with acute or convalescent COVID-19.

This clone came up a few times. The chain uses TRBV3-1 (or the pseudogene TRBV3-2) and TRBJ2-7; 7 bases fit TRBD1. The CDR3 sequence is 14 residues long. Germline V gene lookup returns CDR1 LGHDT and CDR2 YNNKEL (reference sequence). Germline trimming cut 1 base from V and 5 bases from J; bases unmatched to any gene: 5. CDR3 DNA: TGTGCCAGCAGCCAAGTTGAAGGGGGCGACGAGCAGTACTTC. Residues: CASSQVEGGDEQYF.

As DNA, the CDR3 is TGTGCCAGCAGCTCGAGGGCGGGCAGCTCTGGGGCCAACGTCCTGACTTTC. Translating gives CASSSRAGSSGANVLTF. V gene TRBV7-3 combines with J gene TRBJ2-6, with D possibly TRBD2 on 5 matching bases. V was trimmed by 4 bases and J by 0 bases, leaving 13 bases between them. Looked up from germline, CDR1 is SGHTA and CDR2 is FQGTGA. CDR3 size: 17 residues.

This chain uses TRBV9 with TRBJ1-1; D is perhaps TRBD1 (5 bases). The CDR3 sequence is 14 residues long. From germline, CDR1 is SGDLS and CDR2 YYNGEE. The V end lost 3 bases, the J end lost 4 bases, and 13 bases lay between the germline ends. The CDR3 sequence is CASSEHGGVTEAFF. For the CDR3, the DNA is TGTGCCAGCAGCGAACATGGGGGGGTCACTGAAGCTTTCTTT.

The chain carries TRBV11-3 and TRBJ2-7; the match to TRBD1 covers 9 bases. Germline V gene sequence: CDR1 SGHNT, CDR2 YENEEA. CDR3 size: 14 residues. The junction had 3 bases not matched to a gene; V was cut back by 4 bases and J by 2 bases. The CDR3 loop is CASSSGTGPYEQYF. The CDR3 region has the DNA TGTGCCAGCAGCTCCGGGACAGGGCCCTACGAGCAGTACTTC.

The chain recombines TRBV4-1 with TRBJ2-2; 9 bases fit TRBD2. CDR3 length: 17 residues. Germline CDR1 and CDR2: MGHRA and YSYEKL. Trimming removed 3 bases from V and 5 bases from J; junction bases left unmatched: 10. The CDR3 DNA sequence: TGCGCCAGCAGCCAGTCGACAGGACTAGCGAGAACCGGGGAGCTGTTTTTT. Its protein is CASSQSTGLARTGELFF.

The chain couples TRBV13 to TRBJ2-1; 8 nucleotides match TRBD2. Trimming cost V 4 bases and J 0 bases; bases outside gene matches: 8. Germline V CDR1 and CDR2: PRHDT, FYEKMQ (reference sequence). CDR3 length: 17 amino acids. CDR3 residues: CASSSSEAGVSYNEQFF. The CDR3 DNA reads TGTGCCAGCAGCTCCTCTGAAGCGGGGGTCTCCTACAATGAGCAGTTCTTC.

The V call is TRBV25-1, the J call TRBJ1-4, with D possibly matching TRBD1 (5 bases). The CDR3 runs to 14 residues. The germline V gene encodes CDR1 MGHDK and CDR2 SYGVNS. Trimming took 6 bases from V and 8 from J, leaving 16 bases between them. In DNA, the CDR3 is TGTGCCAGCAGCGGAAGTTGGGGCTCGGAAAAACTGTTTTTT. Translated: CASSGSWGSEKLFF. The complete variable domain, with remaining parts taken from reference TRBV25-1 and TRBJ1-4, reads EADIYQTPRYLVIGTGKKITLECSQTMGHDKMYWYQQDPGMELHLIHYSYGVNSTEKGDLSSESTVSRIRTEHFPLTLESARPSHTSQYLCASSGSWGSEKLFFGSGTQLSVL.

CDR3 in amino acids: CASTTGLPYQETQYF. The CDR3 DNA reads as TGTGCCAGCACTACGGGACTTCCGTACCAAGAGACCCAGTACTTC. The gene calls are TRBV6-5 and TRBJ2-5; D perhaps matches TRBD2 (6 bases). Trimming removed 7 bases from V and 0 bases from J, with 15 bases in between. The CDR3 consists of 15 residues. Germline CDR1 and CDR2: MNHEY and SVGAGI.

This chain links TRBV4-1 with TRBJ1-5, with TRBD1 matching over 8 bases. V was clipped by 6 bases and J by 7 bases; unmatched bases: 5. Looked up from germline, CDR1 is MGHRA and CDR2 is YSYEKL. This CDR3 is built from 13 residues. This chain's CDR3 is CASSSDRAQPQHF. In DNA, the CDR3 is TGCGCCAGCAGTTCGGACAGGGCCCAGCCCCAGCATTTT.

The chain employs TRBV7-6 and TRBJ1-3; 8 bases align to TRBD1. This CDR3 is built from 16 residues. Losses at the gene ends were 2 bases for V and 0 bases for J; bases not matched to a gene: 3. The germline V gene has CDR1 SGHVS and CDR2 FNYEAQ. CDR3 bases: TGTGCCAGCAGCTTATCGGGACAGGTCTCTGGAAACACCATATATTTT. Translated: CASSLSGQVSGNTIYF.

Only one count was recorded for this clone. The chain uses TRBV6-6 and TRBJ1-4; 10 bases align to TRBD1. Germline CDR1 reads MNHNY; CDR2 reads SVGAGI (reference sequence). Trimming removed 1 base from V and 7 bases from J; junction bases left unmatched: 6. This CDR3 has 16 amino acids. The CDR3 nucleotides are TGTGCCAGCAGTTACTACTTGACAGGGGGCTCTGAAAAACTGTTTTTT. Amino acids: CASSYYLTGGSEKLFF.

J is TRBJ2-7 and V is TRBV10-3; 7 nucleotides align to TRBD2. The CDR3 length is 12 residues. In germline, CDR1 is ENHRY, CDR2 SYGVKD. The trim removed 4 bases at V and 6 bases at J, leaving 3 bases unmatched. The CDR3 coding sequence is TGTGCCATCAGTGGAAGCGGGGCCGAGCAGTACTTC. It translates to CAISGSGAEQYF.

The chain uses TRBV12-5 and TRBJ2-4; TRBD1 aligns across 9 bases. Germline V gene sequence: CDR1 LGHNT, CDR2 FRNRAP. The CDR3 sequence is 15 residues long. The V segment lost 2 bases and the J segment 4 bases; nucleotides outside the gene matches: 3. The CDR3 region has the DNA TGTGCTAGTGGTTTGAGACAGGGGGGGAAAAACATTCAGTACTTC. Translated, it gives CASGLRQGGKNIQYF.

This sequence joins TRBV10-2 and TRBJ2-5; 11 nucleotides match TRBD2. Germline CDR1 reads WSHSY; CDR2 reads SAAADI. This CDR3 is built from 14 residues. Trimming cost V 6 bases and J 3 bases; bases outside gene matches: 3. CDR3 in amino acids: CASRGLAGEETQYF. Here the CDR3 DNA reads TGCGCCAGCAGAGGACTAGCGGGTGAAGAGACCCAGTACTTC.